This is a list of T cell receptor beta chains from one sample in a study of cytomegalovirus exposure and HLA in healthy donors. Sequenced by immunoSEQ multiplex PCR; TCRdb stores in-frame clones only, minus some. The sample records approximately 95,000 clones, around 84% being singletons. Sequencing input: PBMCs. Receptor source: a woman aged 40 to 50 in good health and CMV-seropositive. Each CDR3 is given with its conserved first and last residue. The D gene is left open where the match is weak. Not all rows give a size; the values are once, few, many and, for expanded clones, a class.

J gene | clone size | D gene | V gene | CDR3 DNA | CDR3 protein
TRBJ1-1 | NA | NA | TRBV2 | TGTGCCAGCAGCGATAGGGGGTCTACGAACACTGAAGCTTTCTTT | CASSDRGSTNTEAFF
TRBJ2-1 | NA | TRBD2 | TRBV10-3 | TGTGCCATCAGTGATTTCTCTAGCGGGAGTTTTTTCTTC | CAISDFSSGSFFF
TRBJ1-1 | NA | TRBD1 | TRBV2 | TGTGCCAGCAGACGAGGGACAGCACTTACTGAAGCTTTCTTT | CASRRGTALTEAFF
TRBJ2-7 | NA | NA | TRBV7-2 | TGTGCCAGCAGCTTAGATCTTGGCTTCTCATCCTACGAGCAGTACTTC | CASSLDLGFSSYEQYF
TRBJ2-7 | few | TRBD2 | TRBV10-3 | TGTGCCATCAGTCGACTAGCGGGAGACTACGAGCAGTACTTC | CAISRLAGDYEQYF
TRBJ2-1 | NA | NA | TRBV19 | TGTGCCAGTAGTATCAAGGGGTCGGGGCAGTTCTTC | CASSIKGSGQFF
TRBJ2-7 | NA | TRBD1 | TRBV29-1 | TGCAGCGTGAGGGGACAGGTCTACGAGCAGTACTTC | CSVRGQVYEQYF
TRBJ2-1 | NA | TRBD1 | TRBV19 | TGTGCCAGTACCGACAGGGGCGATGAGCAGTTCTTC | CASTDRGDEQFF
TRBJ2-7 | NA | TRBD1 | TRBV27 | TGTGCCAGCAGCCGAGGACAGGATCCCTACGAGCAGTACTTC | CASSRGQDPYEQYF
TRBJ2-7 | NA | NA | TRBV5-4 | TGTGCCAGCAGCTATGGGGGGAGGAACGTGGACGAGCAGTACTTC | CASSYGGRNVDEQYF
TRBJ2-1 | NA | NA | TRBV6-5 | TGTGCCAGCGGCCGACTTGGATCCTACAATGAGCAGTTCTTC | CASGRLGSYNEQFF
TRBJ2-3 | NA | TRBD2 | TRBV30 | TGTGCCTGGAGTAGGGGACTAGCGGGAGTAGTAGATACGCAGTATTTT | CAWSRGLAGVVDTQYF
TRBJ2-5 | NA | NA | TRBV27 | TGTGCCAGCAGTCTAGGGCGGGGAGTGAAGACCCAGTACTTC | CASSLGRGVKTQYF
TRBJ2-7 | NA | NA | TRBV7-2 | TGTGCCAGCAGCTTAGAGTGGGGGCCCTACGAGCAGTACTTC | CASSLEWGPYEQYF
TRBJ2-5 | NA | NA | TRBV2 | TGTGCCAGCAGTGTCGGAACCGGGGTCCAGGAGACCCAGTACTTC | CASSVGTGVQETQYF
TRBJ1-5 | NA | NA | TRBV6-1 | TGTGCCAGCAGGACATTGGCGGGGGCAGGTCAGCCCCAGCATTTT | CASRTLAGAGQPQHF
TRBJ2-7 | NA | TRBD2 | TRBV28 | TGTGCCAGCAGTGAGCGGGATTCCTACGAGCAGTACTTC | CASSERDSYEQYF
TRBJ2-3 | medium-sized | NA | TRBV6-4 | TGTGCCAGCAGTGGTGGCAGTGACACAGATACGCAGTATTTT | CASSGGSDTDTQYF
TRBJ2-1 | NA | TRBD2 | TRBV5-6 | TGTGCCAGCACTGAGGGAGGGACTAGCTCCTACAATGAGCAGTTCTTC | CASTEGGTSSYNEQFF
TRBJ1-1 | NA | NA | TRBV28 | TGTGCCACCCAAGGAGGGTACCACACTGAAGCTTTCTTT | CATQGGYHTEAFF
TRBJ1-5 | few | NA | TRBV6-5 | TGTGCCAGCAGTCCCCAGGGAGGTCAGCCCCAGCATTTT | CASSPQGGQPQHF
TRBJ2-7 | NA | TRBD2 | TRBV5-4 | TGTGCCAGCAGTAGCGGGAGAGGGTTGTACGAGCAGTACTTC | CASSSGRGLYEQYF
TRBJ2-2 | NA | TRBD2 | TRBV5-1 | TGCGCCAGCAGCCGGACTAGCGGCACCGGGGAGCTGTTTTTT | CASSRTSGTGELFF
TRBJ2-1 | NA | TRBD2 | TRBV30 | TGTGCCTGGAGTCCACTAGCGGGAGGGTATGAGCAGTTCTTC | CAWSPLAGGYEQFF
TRBJ2-3 | NA | TRBD2 | TRBV2 | TGTGCCAGCAGTCGGAATAGCGGGAGCGCAGATACGCAGTATTTT | CASSRNSGSADTQYF
TRBJ1-6 | NA | NA | TRBV5-1 | TGCGCCAGCAGCTTGGCCGCGGGTAGCTCCTATAATTCACCCCTCCACTTT | CASSLAAGSSYNSPLHF
TRBJ2-7 | NA | NA | TRBV2 | TGTGCCAGCAGTGCAGGTTCTGTGTCCTACGAGCAGTACTTC | CASSAGSVSYEQYF
TRBJ2-3 | NA | TRBD1 | TRBV2 | TGTGCCAGCAGTGAAGCGGGACAGACAGATACGCAGTATTTT | CASSEAGQTDTQYF
TRBJ2-2 | NA | TRBD2 | TRBV6-6 | TGTGCCAGCAGTCAGGGACTAGCGGGGAACACCGGGGAGCTGTTTTTT | CASSQGLAGNTGELFF
TRBJ2-7 | few | NA | TRBV5-4 | TGTGCCAGCAGCCAGAATCTCGGACTCCCGGGGGAGCAGTACTTC | CASSQNLGLPGEQYF
TRBJ2-3 | NA | TRBD2 | TRBV5-1 | TGCGCCAGCAGCGTGACTAGCGGGACGGGTACAGATACGCAGTATTTT | CASSVTSGTGTDTQYF
TRBJ2-1 | once | TRBD2 | TRBV10-1 | TGCGCCAGCAGTGAAGCGGGAGGGTCCAATGAGCAGTTCTTC | CASSEAGGSNEQFF
TRBJ2-5 | NA | NA | TRBV5-1 | TGCGCCAGCAGCGCCAGCAGCGTTGAGACCCAGTACTTC | CASSASSVETQYF
TRBJ2-3 | NA | NA | TRBV9 | TGTGCCAGCAGCGAAAGCGGTTTCACAGATACGCAGTATTTT | CASSESGFTDTQYF
TRBJ1-2 | NA | NA | TRBV18 | TGTGCCAGCTCTCAATCTGCCGGAGACTATGGCTACACCTTC | CASSQSAGDYGYTF
TRBJ2-5 | few | TRBD2 | TRBV6-5 | TGTGCTTCAGCGGGAGCGGGAGAGACCCAGTACTTC | CASAGAGETQYF
TRBJ2-3 | NA | NA | TRBV28 | TGTGCCAGCAGTTCGCCCAGTCTGTGGGGAGAAAGCACAGATACGCAGTATTTT | CASSSPSLWGESTDTQYF
TRBJ2-1 | NA | TRBD2 | TRBV5-1 | TGCGCCAGCAGCTTGAACCCTACTAGCGGGAGGGCCTTCGACATCAACAATGAGCAGTTCTTC | CASSLNPTSGRAFDINNEQFF
TRBJ2-1 | few | TRBD2 | TRBV19 | TGTGCCAGTCGCCCTGCGGGAGGGCGGGAGCAGTTCTTC | CASRPAGGREQFF
TRBJ2-1 | NA | TRBD2 | TRBV7-6 | TGTGCCAGCAGCTTAGGGGTAACAGTAGGACTAGCGGGATCTGAGCAGTTCTTC | CASSLGVTVGLAGSEQFF
TRBJ2-2 | few | TRBD1 | TRBV5-1 | TGCGCCAGCAACGGACAGGGAGGTTCCGGGGAGCTGTTTTTT | CASNGQGGSGELFF
TRBJ2-2 | few | TRBD2 | TRBV30 | TGTGCCTGGGATAGCGGGAGCTCCGGCACCGGGGAGCTGTTTTTT | CAWDSGSSGTGELFF
TRBJ2-5 | few | NA | TRBV11-2 | TGTGCCAGCAGCTTAGTTTACCTCTCCCGGGCCCAGTACTTC | CASSLVYLSRAQYF
TRBJ2-1 | NA | NA | TRBV30 | TGTGCCTGGACTAGAAGCTCCTACAATGAGCAGTTCTTC | CAWTRSSYNEQFF
TRBJ2-2 | NA | TRBD2 | TRBV5-1 | TGCGCCAGCAGCTTGATGGCGGGAGCAAACACCGGGGAGCTGTTTTTT | CASSLMAGANTGELFF
TRBJ1-5 | few | TRBD1 | TRBV2 | TGTGCCAGCAGGACAGGGGGCAGTCAGCCCCAGCATTTT | CASRTGGSQPQHF